The 10 T cell receptor beta chains below all came from one sample that was sequenced in a study of T and B cells in COVID-19 patients. Multiplex PCR with BIOMED2 TRB-A/B primer pools amplified TRB rearrangements. TCRdb re-called the multiplex PCR reads with MiXCR, one entry per CDR3 protein. The data show roughly 7,000 distinct CDR3 sequences, roughly 33% seen once. TRB was amplified from about 250-500 ng of blood genomic DNA. The sample was blood. The origin of the receptors is a human donor with active COVID-19.

The chain joins TRBV19 to TRBJ1-1, with a possible D match to TRBD1 (5 bases). Germline lookup yields CDR1 LNHDA and CDR2 SQIVND (reference sequence). The CDR3 extends over 15 amino acids. V shed 3 bases and J shed 4 bases, with 15 bases lying between them. The CDR3 region has the DNA TGTGCCAGTAGTATGGGCGGGGACCTGAGCACTGAAGCTTTCTTT. Its protein product is CASSMGGDLSTEAFF.

The chain has TRBV6-1 and TRBJ2-7; 7 bases line up with TRBD2. Per the germline V gene, CDR1 is MNHNS and CDR2 is SASEGT. CDR3 length: 13 amino acids. CDR3 DNA sequence: TGTGCCAGCAGTGAGGGGGGGAGGTACGGGCAGTACGTC. Translating gives CASSEGGRYGQYV.

This clonotype is medium-sized by share. The chain couples TRBV27 to TRBJ2-2, with a tentative D call TRBD2 (5 bases). This CDR3 spans 14 amino acids. The germline V gene has CDR1 MNHEY and CDR2 SMNVEV (reference sequence). V was pared by 5 bases and J by 1 base, with 8 bases between. The CDR3 region is CASSIRENTGELFF. The CDR3 nucleotides are TGTGCCAGCAGTATCCGGGAGAACACCGGGGAGCTGTTTTTT.

The CDR3 DNA is TGTGCCAGCACTCGCGGGGGGGCGAACACCGGGGAGCTGTTTTTT. It is translated as CASTRGGANTGELFF. The genes are TRBV6-5 and TRBJ2-2; 9 bases line up with TRBD2. Per germline, CDR1 MNHEY and CDR2 SVGAGI. This CDR3 has 15 amino acids. Unmatched junction bases numbered 3, after V lost 7 bases and J lost 0 bases.

This clonotype came up a few times. The chain couples TRBV11-1 to TRBJ2-4; possibly TRBD1 or TRBD2 for D (6 bases each). CDR1 and CDR2 from the germline V gene are SGHAT and FQDESV (reference sequence). Trimming left V 5 bases short and J 1 base short, with 12 bases between. The CDR3 loop spans 15 amino acids. CDR3 protein: CASSEDSGAKNIQYF. The CDR3 DNA is TGTGCCAGCAGCGAGGACAGCGGGGCCAAAAACATTCAGTACTTC.

The V and J genes are TRBV12-3 or TRBV12-4 and TRBJ2-2; D may be TRBD1 or TRBD2 (6 bases each). V was pared by 7 bases and J by 5 bases, with 20 bases between. CDR3 length equals 16 residues. The CDR3 DNA reads TGTGCCAGCACCCCCGGCCGGGGGCGGACTACCGGGGAGCTGTTTTTT. This encodes CASTPGRGRTTGELFF.

A word on this clonotype: One end of the junction is discordant with germline, which a read error may explain. The gene calls are TRBV19 and TRBJ1-1; possible D gene TRBD1, 6 bases. CDR1 and CDR2 (germline): LNHDA, SQIVND (reference sequence). This CDR3 spans 14 amino acids. CDR3 DNA: TGTGCCAGTAGTAGAAGAGGGGGGAACACGGAAGCTTTCTTT. Its protein is CASSRRGGNTEAFF.

This clonotype is categorized as medium-sized. The CDR3 here is CSVHLSSGGPTDTQYF. In nucleotides, the CDR3 is TGCAGCGTCCACCTGTCTAGCGGGGGCCCCACAGATACGCAGTATTTT. This chain links TRBV29-1 with TRBJ2-3; 10 bases are a match to TRBD2. Germline CDR1 and CDR2: SQVTM and ANQGSEA. V gave up 6 bases and J gave up 2 bases; unmatched junction bases: 11. The CDR3 loop spans 16 amino acids.

This rearrangement joins TRBV6-6 to TRBJ2-3; D ambiguous. The V end was cut by 5 bases, the J end by 3 bases, with 15 bases between. CDR1 MNHNY and CDR2 SVGAGI come from the germline V gene (reference sequence). The CDR3 runs to 15 residues. CDR3 coding DNA: TGTGCCAGCAGTCCGCACCATACTGGGACAGATACGCAGTATTTT. Translation gives CASSPHHTGTDTQYF.

J is TRBJ2-3 and V is TRBV6-4, with 7 bases aligning to TRBD1. V lost 4 bases and J lost 3; bases outside the gene matches: 4. Germline CDR1 MRHNA, CDR2 SNTAGT. The CDR3 has 14 amino acids. The CDR3 DNA reads TGTGCCAGCAGTGGAGGGGGCGAGACAGATACGCAGTATTTT. Protein product: CASSGGGETDTQYF.